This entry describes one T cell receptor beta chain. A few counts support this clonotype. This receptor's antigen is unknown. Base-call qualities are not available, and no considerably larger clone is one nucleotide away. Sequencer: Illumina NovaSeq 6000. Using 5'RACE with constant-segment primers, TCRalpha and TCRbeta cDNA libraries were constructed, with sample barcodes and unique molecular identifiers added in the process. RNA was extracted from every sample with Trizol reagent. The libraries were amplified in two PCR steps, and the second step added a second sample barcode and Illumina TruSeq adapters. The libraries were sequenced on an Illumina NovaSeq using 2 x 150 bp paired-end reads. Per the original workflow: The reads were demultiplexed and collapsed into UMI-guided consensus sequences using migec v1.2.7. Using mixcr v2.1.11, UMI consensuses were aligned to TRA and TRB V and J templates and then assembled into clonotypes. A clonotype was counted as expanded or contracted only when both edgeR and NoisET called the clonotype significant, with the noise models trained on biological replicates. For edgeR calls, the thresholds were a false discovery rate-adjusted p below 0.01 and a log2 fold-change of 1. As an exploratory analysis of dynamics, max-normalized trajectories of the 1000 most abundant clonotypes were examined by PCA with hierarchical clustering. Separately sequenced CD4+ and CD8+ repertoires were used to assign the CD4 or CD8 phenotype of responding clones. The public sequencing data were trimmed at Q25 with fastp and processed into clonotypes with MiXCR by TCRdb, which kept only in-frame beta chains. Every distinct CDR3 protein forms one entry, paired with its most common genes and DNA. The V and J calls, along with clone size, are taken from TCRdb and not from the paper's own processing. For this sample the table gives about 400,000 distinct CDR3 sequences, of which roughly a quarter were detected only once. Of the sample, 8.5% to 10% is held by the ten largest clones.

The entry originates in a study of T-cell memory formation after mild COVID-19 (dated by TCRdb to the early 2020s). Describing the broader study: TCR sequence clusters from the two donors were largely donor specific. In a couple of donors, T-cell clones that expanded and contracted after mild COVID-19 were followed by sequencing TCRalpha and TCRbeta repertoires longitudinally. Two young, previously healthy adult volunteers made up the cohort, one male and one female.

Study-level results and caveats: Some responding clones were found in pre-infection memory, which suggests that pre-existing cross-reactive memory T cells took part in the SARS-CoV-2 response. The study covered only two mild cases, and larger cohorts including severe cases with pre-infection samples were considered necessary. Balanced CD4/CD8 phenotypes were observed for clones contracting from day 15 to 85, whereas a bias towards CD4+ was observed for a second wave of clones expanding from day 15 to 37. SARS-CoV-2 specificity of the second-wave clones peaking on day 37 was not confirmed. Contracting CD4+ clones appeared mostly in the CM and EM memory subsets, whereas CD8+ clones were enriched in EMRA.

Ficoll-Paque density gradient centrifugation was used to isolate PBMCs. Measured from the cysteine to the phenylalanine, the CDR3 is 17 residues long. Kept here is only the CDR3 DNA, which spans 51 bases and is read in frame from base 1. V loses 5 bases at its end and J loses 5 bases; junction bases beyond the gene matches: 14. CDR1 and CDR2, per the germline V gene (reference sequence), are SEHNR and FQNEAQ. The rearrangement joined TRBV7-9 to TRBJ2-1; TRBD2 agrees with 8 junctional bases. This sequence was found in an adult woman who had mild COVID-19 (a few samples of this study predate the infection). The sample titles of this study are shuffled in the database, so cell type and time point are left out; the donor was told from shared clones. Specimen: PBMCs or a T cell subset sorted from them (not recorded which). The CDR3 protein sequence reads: CASSPSGRSRPHNEQFF. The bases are TGTGCCAGCAGCCCGAGCGGGAGAAGTCGGCCCCACAATGAGCAGTTCTTC. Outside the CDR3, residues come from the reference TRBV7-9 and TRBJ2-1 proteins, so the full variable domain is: DTGVSQNPRHKITKRGQNVTFRCDPISEHNRLYWYRQTLGQGPEFLTYFQNEAQLEKSRLLSDRFSAERPKGSFSTLEIQRTEQGDSAMYLCASSPSGRSRPHNEQFFGPGTRLTVL.